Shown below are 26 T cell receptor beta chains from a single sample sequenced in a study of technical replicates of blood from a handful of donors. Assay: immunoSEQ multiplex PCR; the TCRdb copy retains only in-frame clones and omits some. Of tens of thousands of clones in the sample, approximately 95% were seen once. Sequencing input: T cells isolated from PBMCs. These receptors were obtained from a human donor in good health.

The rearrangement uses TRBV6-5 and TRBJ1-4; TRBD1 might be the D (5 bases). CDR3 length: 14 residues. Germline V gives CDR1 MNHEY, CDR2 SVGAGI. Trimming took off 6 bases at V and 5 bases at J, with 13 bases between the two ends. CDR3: CASRTVPTNEKLFF. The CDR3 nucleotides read TGTGCCAGCAGGACAGTTCCCACAAATGAAAAACTGTTTTTT.

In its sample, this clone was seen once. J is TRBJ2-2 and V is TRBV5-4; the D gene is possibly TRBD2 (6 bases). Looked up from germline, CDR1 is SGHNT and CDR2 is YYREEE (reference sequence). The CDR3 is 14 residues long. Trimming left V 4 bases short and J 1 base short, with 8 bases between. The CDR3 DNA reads TGTGCCAGCAGCCGGGACTGGAACACCGGGGAGCTGTTTTTT. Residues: CASSRDWNTGELFF. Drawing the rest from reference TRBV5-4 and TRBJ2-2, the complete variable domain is ETGVTQSPTHLIKTRGQQVTLRCSSQSGHNTVSWYQQALGQGPQFIFQYYREEENGRGNFPPRFSGLQFPNYSSELNVNALELDDSALYLCASSRDWNTGELFFGEGSRLTVL.

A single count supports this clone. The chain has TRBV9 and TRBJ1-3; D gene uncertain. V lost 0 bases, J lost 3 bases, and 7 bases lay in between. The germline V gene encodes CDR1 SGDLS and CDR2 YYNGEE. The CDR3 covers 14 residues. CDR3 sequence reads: CASSVDGVGNTIYF. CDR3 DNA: TGTGCCAGCAGCGTAGACGGGGTTGGAAACACCATATATTTT.

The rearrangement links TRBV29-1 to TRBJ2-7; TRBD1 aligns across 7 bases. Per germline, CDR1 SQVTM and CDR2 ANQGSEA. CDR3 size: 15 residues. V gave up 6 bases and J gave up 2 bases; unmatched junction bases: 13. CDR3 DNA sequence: TGCAGCGTCCTCGGTGGGACAGACACAACCTACGAGCAGTACTTC. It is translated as CSVLGGTDTTYEQYF.

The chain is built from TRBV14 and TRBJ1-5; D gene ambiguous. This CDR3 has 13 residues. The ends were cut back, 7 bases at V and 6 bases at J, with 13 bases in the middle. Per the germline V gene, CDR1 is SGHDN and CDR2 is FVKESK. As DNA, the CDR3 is TGTGCCAGCATAACAGTCGGGAGTCAGCCCCAGCATTTT. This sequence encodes CASITVGSQPQHF.

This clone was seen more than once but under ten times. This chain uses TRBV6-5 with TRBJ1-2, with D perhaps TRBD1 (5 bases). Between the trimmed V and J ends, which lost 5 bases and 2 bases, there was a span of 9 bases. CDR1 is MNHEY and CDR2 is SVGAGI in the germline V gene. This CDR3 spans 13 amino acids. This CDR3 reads CASSMQGNYGYTF. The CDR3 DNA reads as TGTGCCAGCAGTATGCAGGGCAACTATGGCTACACCTTC.

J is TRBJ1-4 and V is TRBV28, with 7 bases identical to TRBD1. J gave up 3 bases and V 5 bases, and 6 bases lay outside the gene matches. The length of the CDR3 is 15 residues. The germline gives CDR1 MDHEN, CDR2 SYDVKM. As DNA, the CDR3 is TGTGCCAGCAGTGGACGGGACAGCTCTAATGAAAAACTGTTTTTT. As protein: CASSGRDSSNEKLFF.

CDR3 sequence: CASCPGGDFRNEQYF. CDR3 nucleotides: TGCGCCAGCTGCCCCGGGGGGGACTTTCGGAACGAGCAGTACTTC. The rearrangement joins TRBV5-1 to TRBJ2-7, with TRBD2 identical over 8 bases. Germline V gene lookup returns CDR1 SGHRS and CDR2 YFSETQ. The J segment lost 5 bases and the V segment lost 7 bases, leaving 14 bases of the junction unmatched. The CDR3 covers 15 residues.

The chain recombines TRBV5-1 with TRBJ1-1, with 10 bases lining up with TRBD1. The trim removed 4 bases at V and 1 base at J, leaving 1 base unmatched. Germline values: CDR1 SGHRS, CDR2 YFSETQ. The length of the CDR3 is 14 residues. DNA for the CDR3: TGCGCCAGCAGCAGACAGGGGGCGAACACTGAAGCTTTCTTT. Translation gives CASSRQGANTEAFF.

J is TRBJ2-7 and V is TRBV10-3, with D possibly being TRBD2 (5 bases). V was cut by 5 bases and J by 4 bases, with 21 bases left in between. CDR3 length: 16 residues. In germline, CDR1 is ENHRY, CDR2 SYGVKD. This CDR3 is CAISNPNSGRGYEQYF. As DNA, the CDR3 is TGTGCCATCAGTAATCCTAACAGCGGACGGGGTTACGAGCAGTACTTC.

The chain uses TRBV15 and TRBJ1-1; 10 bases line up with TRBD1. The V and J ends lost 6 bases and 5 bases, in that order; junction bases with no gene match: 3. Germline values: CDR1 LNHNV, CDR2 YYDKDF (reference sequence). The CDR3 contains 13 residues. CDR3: CATRTGGKTEAFF. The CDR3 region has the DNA TGTGCCACCAGGACAGGGGGCAAGACTGAAGCTTTCTTT.

In DNA, the CDR3 is TGCAGCGTTGATGGGTGGACAGTTCAAGAGACCCAGTACTTC. This translates into CSVDGWTVQETQYF. The chain carries TRBV29-1 and TRBJ2-5; TRBD1 might be the D (6 bases). The CDR3 is 14 residues long. V dropped 3 bases and J dropped 2 bases, with 13 bases sitting between them. Germline loops: CDR1 SQVTM, CDR2 ANQGSEA.

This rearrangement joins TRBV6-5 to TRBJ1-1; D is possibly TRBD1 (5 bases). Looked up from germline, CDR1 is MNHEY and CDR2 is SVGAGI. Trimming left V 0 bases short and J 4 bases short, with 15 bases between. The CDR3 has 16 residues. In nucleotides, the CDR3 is TGTGCCAGCAGTTACTCGAGGGGAGGGTCCTTCACTGAAGCTTTCTTT. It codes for CASSYSRGGSFTEAFF.

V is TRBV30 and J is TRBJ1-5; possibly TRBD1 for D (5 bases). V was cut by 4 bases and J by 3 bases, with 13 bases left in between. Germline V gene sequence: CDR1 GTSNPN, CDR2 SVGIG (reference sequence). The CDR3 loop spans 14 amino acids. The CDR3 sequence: CAWTQAGFNQPQHF. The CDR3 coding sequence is TGTGCCTGGACCCAAGCAGGGTTCAATCAGCCCCAGCATTTT.

In DNA, the CDR3 is TGTGCCAGCAGTTACTCGACGGGAGGGCACGGAAACACCATATATTTT. As protein: CASSYSTGGHGNTIYF. The V and J genes are TRBV6-5 and TRBJ1-3; unclear D gene. CDR1 and CDR2 from the germline V gene are MNHEY and SVGAGI. The CDR3 spans 16 residues. Trimming shortened V by 0 bases and J by 4 bases, and 13 bases separated the two germline ends.

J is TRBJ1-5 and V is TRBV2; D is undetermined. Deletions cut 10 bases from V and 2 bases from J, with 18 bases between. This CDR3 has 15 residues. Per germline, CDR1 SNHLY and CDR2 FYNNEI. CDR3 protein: CATKGSGGGNQPQHF. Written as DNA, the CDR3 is TGTGCCACCAAAGGCTCGGGTGGAGGCAATCAGCCCCAGCATTTT.

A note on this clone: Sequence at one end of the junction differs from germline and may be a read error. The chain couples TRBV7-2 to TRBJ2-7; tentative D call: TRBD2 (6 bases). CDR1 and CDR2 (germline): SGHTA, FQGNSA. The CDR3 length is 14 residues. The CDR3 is CASSLATQGYEQYF. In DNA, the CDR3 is TGTGCCAGCAGCCTAGCGACGCAGGGTTACGAGCAGTACTTC.

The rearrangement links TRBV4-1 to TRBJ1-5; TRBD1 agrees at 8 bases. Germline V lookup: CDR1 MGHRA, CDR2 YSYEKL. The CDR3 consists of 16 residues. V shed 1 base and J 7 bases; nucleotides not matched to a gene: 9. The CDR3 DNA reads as TGCGCCAGCAGCCAAGCCCCGGGACAGGCGGAGCAGCCCCAGCATTTT. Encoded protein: CASSQAPGQAEQPQHF.

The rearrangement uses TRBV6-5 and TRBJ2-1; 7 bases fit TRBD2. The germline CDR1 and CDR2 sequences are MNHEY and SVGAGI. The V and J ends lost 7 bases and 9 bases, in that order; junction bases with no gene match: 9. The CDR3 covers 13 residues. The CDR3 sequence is CASTGGSPPEQFF. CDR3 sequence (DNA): TGTGCCAGCACCGGGGGGTCTCCGCCTGAGCAGTTCTTC.

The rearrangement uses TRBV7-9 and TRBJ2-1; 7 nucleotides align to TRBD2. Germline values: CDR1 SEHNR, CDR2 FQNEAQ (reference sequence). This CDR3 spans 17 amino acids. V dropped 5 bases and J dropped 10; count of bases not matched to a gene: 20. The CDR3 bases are TGTGCCAGCAGCCTCCTCCTGGGAGGGAGGGCCGGAGGCGAGCAGTTCTTC. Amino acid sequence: CASSLLLGGRAGGEQFF.

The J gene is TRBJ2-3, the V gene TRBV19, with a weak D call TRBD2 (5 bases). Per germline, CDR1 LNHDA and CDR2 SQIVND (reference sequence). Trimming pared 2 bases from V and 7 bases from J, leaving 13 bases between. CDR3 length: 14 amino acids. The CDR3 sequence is CASSIRGNFHTQYF. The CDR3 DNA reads TGTGCCAGTAGTATAAGAGGGAACTTTCATACGCAGTATTTT.

CDR3 sequence: CASSLRQGWDNEKLFF. As DNA, the CDR3 is TGTGCCAGCAGCTTAAGACAGGGGTGGGATAATGAAAAACTGTTTTTT. V gene TRBV7-9 combines with J gene TRBJ1-4; 8 bases agree with TRBD1. Germline CDR1 SEHNR, CDR2 FQNEAQ (reference sequence). The length of the CDR3 is 16 residues. Trimming took 2 bases from V and 4 from J; bases not matched to a gene: 6.

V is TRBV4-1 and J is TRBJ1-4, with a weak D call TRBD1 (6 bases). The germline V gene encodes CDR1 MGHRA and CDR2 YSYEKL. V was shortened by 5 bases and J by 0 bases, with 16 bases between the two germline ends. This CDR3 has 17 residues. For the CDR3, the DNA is TGCGCCAGCAGCATCACTGGGGGACACCCAACTAATGAAAAACTGTTTTTT. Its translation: CASSITGGHPTNEKLFF.

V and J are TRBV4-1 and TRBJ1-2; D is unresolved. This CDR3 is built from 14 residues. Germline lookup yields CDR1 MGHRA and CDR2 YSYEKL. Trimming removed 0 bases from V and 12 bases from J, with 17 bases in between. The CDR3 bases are TGCGCCAGCAGCCAAGATACACTCGCCTACGGGGACACCTTC. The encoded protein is CASSQDTLAYGDTF.

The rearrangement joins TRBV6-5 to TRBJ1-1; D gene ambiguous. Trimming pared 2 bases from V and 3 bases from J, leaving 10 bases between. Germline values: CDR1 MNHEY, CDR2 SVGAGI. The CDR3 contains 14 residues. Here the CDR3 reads CASSYGRSDTEAFF. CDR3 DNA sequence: TGTGCCAGCAGTTACGGTAGGAGTGACACTGAAGCTTTCTTT.

The CDR3, as DNA: TGTGCCAGCAGCCCCCTGGTGAGACTCTACGAGCAGTACTTC. Residues: CASSPLVRLYEQYF. The J gene is TRBJ2-7, the V gene TRBV28; no reliable D call. The germline CDR1 and CDR2 sequences are MDHEN and SYDVKM. This CDR3 is 14 amino acids long. V was trimmed by 6 bases and J by 3 bases, leaving 15 bases between them.